The next 3 T cell receptor beta chains were all read from a single sample in a study of shared T cell receptors in the human thymus. Measured with immunoSEQ multiplex PCR; TCRdb has only the in-frame clones, and not every one. The data show 500,000 to 850,000 clones, about 87% seen once. The data were also submitted as part of a second study, on human thymus T cells.

Sample: thymocytes. The receptors were sampled from a boy under three years old with a congenital heart defect.

This chain links TRBV29-1 with TRBJ2-1; D unresolved. From germline, CDR1 is SQVTM and CDR2 ANQGSEA. The CDR3 has 15 residues. Trimming cost V 5 bases and J 5 bases, with 19 bases left between them. CDR3 sequence reads: CSVRPTILPHNEQFF. CDR3 in DNA: TGCAGCGTTCGCCCAACTATATTACCACACAATGAGCAGTTCTTC.

The chain couples TRBV5-5 to TRBJ2-7; the D gene is possibly TRBD2 (5 bases). This CDR3 has 18 residues. Trimming took off 0 bases at V and 2 bases at J, with 21 bases between the two ends. Per the germline V gene, CDR1 is SGHKS and CDR2 is YYEKEE (reference sequence). CDR3 nucleotides: TGTGCCAGCAGCTTGGATACCCCAGCGGAGCGGTCTACCTACGAGCAGTACTTC. Translating gives CASSLDTPAERSTYEQYF.

As regards this clone: A junction boundary mismatches the germline segment, possibly from a read error. This chain uses TRBV4-1 with TRBJ1-1; D gene uncertain. CDR1 MGHRA and CDR2 YSYEKL come from the germline V gene. This CDR3 comprises 17 residues. This CDR3 reads CASRGRVGSLLKTEAFF. The CDR3 DNA reads TGCGCCAGCCGCGGTCGTGTGGGTAGTCTTTTGAAGACTGAAGCTTTCTTT.